In this sample, the clone carrying this TCR beta chain turned up a few times. The data were taken from a study of blood T cell repertoires in COVID-19. As for the study in general: Sources were T cells, B-cell-depleted T cells, or PBMCs; the material itself was cDNA or gDNA.

Original processing notes: From reference gene primer amplification, estimates of nucleated cell counts were derived. Repertoires were generated with immunoSEQ multiplex PCR, while TCRdb's copy carries only in-frame clones and drops some. V and J calls and clone size are copied from that table; D and trimming were computed from the DNA. The data contain about 110,000 clones, about 75% of them seen just once; the ten biggest clones take up roughly 17%. The sequenced material came from peripheral blood. This receptor was obtained from a woman older than 75 with active or convalescent COVID-19.

The CDR3 region has the DNA TGTGCCAGCAGCTTGGGGACAGCCGGGACTAGCGGGAAAAATGAGCAGTTCTTC. Translating it yields CASSLGTAGTSGKNEQFF. This chain joins TRBV5-8 and TRBJ2-1, with 13 bases fitting TRBD2. Trimming at V came to 0 bases and at J to 7 bases, leaving 10 bases not matched to a gene. The CDR3 spans 18 residues. In germline, CDR1 is SGHTS, CDR2 YDEGEE.